Below, 28 T cell receptor beta chains from the same sample are listed, as sequenced in a study of OX40 agonist ivuxolimab in advanced cancers. TCRdb keeps only in-frame clones here, not all; method: immunoSEQ multiplex PCR. Of about 54,000 clones listed, 80% were seen once; the top ten hold around 4.5%. Sequenced material: CD4+ or CD8+ T cells sorted from blood, taken in a trial of the OX40 agonist ivuxolimab. The receptors come from an adult with an advanced solid tumor such as melanoma, head and neck, liver or kidney cancer.

Only a few counts were recorded for this clone. J is TRBJ1-3 and V is TRBV11-2; possible D gene TRBD1, 5 bases. Trimming stripped 5 bases from V and 2 bases from J, with 13 bases between. CDR1 is SGHAT and CDR2 is FQNNGV in the germline V gene. CDR3 length: 15 amino acids. In DNA form, the CDR3 reads TGTGCCAGCAGCACGCCGAGGGGAGCTGGAAACACCATATATTTT. Amino acids: CASSTPRGAGNTIYF.

The V call is TRBV9, the J call TRBJ2-7, with 8 nucleotides matching TRBD1. V gave up 4 bases and J gave up 6 bases; unmatched junction bases: 9. Germline CDR1 reads SGDLS; CDR2 reads YYNGEE. The CDR3 is made up of 14 amino acids. CDR3 coding DNA: TGTGCCAGCAGCTCGACAGGGGACAGCTCCGAGCAGTACTTC. Translating gives CASSSTGDSSEQYF.

The chain recombines TRBV4-2 with TRBJ1-5; D ambiguous. V was pared by 0 bases and J by 0 bases, with 6 bases between. Germline CDR1 reads LGHNA; CDR2 reads YNFKEQ. The CDR3 runs to 15 residues. The CDR3 nucleotides are TGTGCCAGCAGCCAAGAGGTCCTTAGCAATCAGCCCCAGCATTTT. Encoded protein: CASSQEVLSNQPQHF.

This chain connects TRBV19 to TRBJ2-6, with 7 bases aligning to TRBD1. CDR1 and CDR2 (germline): LNHDA, SQIVND (reference sequence). Trimming removed 7 bases from V and 0 bases from J; junction bases left unmatched: 9. The CDR3 is 17 residues long. In nucleotides, the CDR3 is TGTGCCAGTACCCCAAGAGGGGGCCGCTCTGGGGCCAACGTCCTGACTTTC. Encoded protein: CASTPRGGRSGANVLTF.

This chain uses TRBV5-1 with TRBJ2-5; D is undetermined. Trimming stripped 2 bases from V and 1 base from J, with 12 bases between. This CDR3 comprises 15 residues. Germline V gives CDR1 SGHRS, CDR2 YFSETQ. The CDR3 loop is CASSFGPLLQETQYF. The CDR3 nucleotides are TGCGCCAGCAGCTTTGGCCCCCTCCTCCAAGAGACCCAGTACTTC.

The chain joins TRBV19 to TRBJ2-5; 10 bases are shared with TRBD1. CDR3 length: 15 residues. CDR1 is LNHDA, CDR2 SQIVND, per germline (reference sequence). V lost 5 bases, J lost 6 bases, and 9 bases stayed unmatched. The CDR3 nucleotides are TGTGCCAGTAGTTTACGGACAGGGGGAGGAAAGACCCAGTACTTC. Amino acids: CASSLRTGGGKTQYF.

This clone was seen more than once but under ten times. The chain has TRBV6-5 and TRBJ2-6; no clear D gene. This CDR3 has 15 amino acids. The germline V gene encodes CDR1 MNHEY and CDR2 SVGAGI. Between the trimmed V and J ends, which lost 6 bases and 1 base, there was a span of 10 bases. As DNA, the CDR3 is TGTGCCAGCAGCTCGACATCGTCTGGGGCCAACGTCCTGACTTTC. Amino acid sequence: CASSSTSSGANVLTF.

V is TRBV9 and J is TRBJ2-1; D not resolved. This CDR3 spans 14 amino acids. Trimming removed 0 bases from V and 8 bases from J, with 12 bases in between. CDR1 SGDLS and CDR2 YYNGEE come from the germline V gene. The CDR3 DNA follows: TGTGCCAGCAGCGTAGATCCCTTTTCCGATGAGCAGTTCTTC. Its translation is CASSVDPFSDEQFF.

The V call is TRBV27, the J call TRBJ1-5; D perhaps matches TRBD1 (5 bases). Germline V CDR1 and CDR2: MNHEY, SMNVEV (reference sequence). V lost 4 bases and J lost 5, with 12 bases in between. The CDR3 covers 14 residues. CDR3 nucleotides: TGTGCCAGCAGTTCGGGGAGGGGCGATCAGCCCCAGCATTTT. Its translation is CASSSGRGDQPQHF.

The chain joins TRBV15 to TRBJ1-4; D is possibly TRBD1 (5 bases). Trimming left V 0 bases short and J 3 bases short, with 11 bases between. The CDR3 consists of 16 residues. CDR1 is LNHNV and CDR2 is YYDKDF in the germline V gene (reference sequence). CDR3 sequence reads: CATSRDRGRSNEKLFF. Here the CDR3 DNA reads TGTGCCACCAGCAGAGATCGGGGACGTTCTAATGAAAAACTGTTTTTT.

The chain employs TRBV5-1 and TRBJ2-3; 11 nucleotides line up with TRBD2. V shed 1 base and J 4 bases; nucleotides not matched to a gene: 14. The CDR3 covers 19 residues. Germline loops: CDR1 SGHRS, CDR2 YFSETQ. This chain's CDR3 is CASSLSPTFLAGGADTQYF. As DNA, the CDR3 is TGCGCCAGCAGCTTGAGTCCGACCTTTCTAGCGGGAGGCGCAGATACGCAGTATTTT. Supplemented by reference TRBV5-1 and TRBJ2-3, the full variable domain reads KAGVTQTPRYLIKTRGQQVTLSCSPISGHRSVSWYQQTPGQGLQFLFEYFSETQRNKGNFPGRFSGRQFSNSRSEMNVSTLELGDSALYLCASSLSPTFLAGGADTQYFGPGTRLTVL.

The chain joins TRBV11-3 to TRBJ1-5, with D unresolved. The CDR3 is 14 residues long. Germline CDR1 and CDR2: SGHNT and YENEEA. V was pared by 3 bases and J by 9 bases, with 15 bases between. The CDR3: CASSLGLEVWPQHF. The CDR3 DNA reads TGTGCCAGCAGCTTGGGCCTCGAGGTATGGCCCCAGCATTTT.

This clone has a single count. The chain combines TRBV4-1 with TRBJ2-4; D is unclear. The germline V gene encodes CDR1 MGHRA and CDR2 YSYEKL. V was clipped by 1 base and J by 0 bases, with 7 bases between them. The CDR3 totals 15 residues. The CDR3 reads CASSQGGLAKNIQYF. The CDR3 DNA follows: TGCGCCAGCAGCCAAGGCGGCTTAGCCAAAAACATTCAGTACTTC.

V usage is TRBV7-8 and J usage is TRBJ1-1; the D is unclear. This CDR3 is built from 13 residues. V was trimmed by 6 bases and J by 1 base, leaving 9 bases between them. The germline V gene has CDR1 SGHVS and CDR2 FQNEAQ. The CDR3 DNA reads TGTGCCAGCAGTTCCCCCCCGAACACTGAAGCTTTCTTT. Translation: CASSSPPNTEAFF.

The rearrangement links TRBV5-1 to TRBJ2-3; TRBD2 aligns across 12 bases. CDR3 length: 16 residues. Germline CDR1 reads SGHRS; CDR2 reads YFSETQ. V gave up 1 base and J gave up 4 bases; unmatched junction bases: 4. CDR3 in amino acids: CASSLLAGGPPDTQYF. CDR3 DNA sequence: TGCGCCAGCAGCTTGCTAGCGGGAGGGCCCCCAGATACGCAGTATTTT. Using reference TRBV5-1 and TRBJ2-3 for the parts outside the CDR3, the full variable domain is KAGVTQTPRYLIKTRGQQVTLSCSPISGHRSVSWYQQTPGQGLQFLFEYFSETQRNKGNFPGRFSGRQFSNSRSEMNVSTLELGDSALYLCASSLLAGGPPDTQYFGPGTRLTVL.

The chain recombines TRBV5-1 with TRBJ1-1, with D possibly matching TRBD1 (6 bases). Germline V CDR1 and CDR2: SGHRS, YFSETQ. Trimming took 4 bases from V and 0 from J, leaving 31 bases between them. This CDR3 region has 21 residues. The CDR3: CASSRRWGARPKATMNTEAFF. The DNA of the CDR3 is TGCGCCAGCAGCCGCCGCTGGGGGGCTAGGCCCAAAGCAACCATGAACACTGAAGCTTTCTTT.

The chain uses TRBV27 and TRBJ2-1; a possible D gene is TRBD1 (6 bases). V was clipped by 6 bases and J by 0 bases, with 12 bases between them. This CDR3 contains 15 residues. Germline CDR1 reads MNHEY; CDR2 reads SMNVEV (reference sequence). CDR3 residues: CASRGGSVSYNEQFF. The CDR3 DNA follows: TGTGCCAGCAGAGGGGGTTCGGTCTCCTACAATGAGCAGTTCTTC.

This rearrangement joins TRBV9 to TRBJ1-5; D is possibly TRBD1 (5 bases). Germline V CDR1 and CDR2: SGDLS, YYNGEE. V gave up 3 bases and J gave up 2 bases, with 9 bases separating them. CDR3 size: 14 residues. This CDR3 reads CASSGRDGNQPQHF. CDR3 DNA sequence: TGTGCCAGCAGCGGCCGGGACGGCAATCAGCCCCAGCATTTT.

This chain uses TRBV7-2 with TRBJ2-7; D remains unclear. Deletions cut 4 bases from V and 0 bases from J, with 4 bases between. The CDR3 consists of 12 residues. Germline lookup yields CDR1 SGHTA and CDR2 FQGNSA. The CDR3 DNA follows: TGTGCCAGCAGCTGGGGCTCCTACGAGCAGTACTTC. This gives the protein CASSWGSYEQYF. The variable domain in full, with the rest retrieved from reference TRBV7-2 and TRBJ2-7, is GAGVSQSPSNKVTEKGKDVELRCDPISGHTALYWYRQSLGQGLEFLIYFQGNSAPDKSGLPSDRFSAERTGGSVSTLTIQRTQQEDSAVYLCASSWGSYEQYFGPGTRLTVT.

V and J are TRBV6-6 and TRBJ2-5; D unclear. The CDR3 is 12 residues long. V was pared by 3 bases and J by 3 bases, with 5 bases between. Germline V gene data show CDR1 as MNHNY and CDR2 as SVGAGI (reference sequence). The CDR3 is CASSYGKETQYF. The DNA for the CDR3 is TGTGCCAGCAGTTATGGAAAAGAGACCCAGTACTTC.

The chain is built from TRBV6-6 and TRBJ2-7; D gene ambiguous. CDR3 size: 14 residues. Germline CDR1 is MNHNY and CDR2 is SVGAGI (reference sequence). The ends were cut back, 2 bases at V and 0 bases at J, with 8 bases in the middle. The CDR3 DNA reads TGTGCCAGCAGTTACAGGGTCAACTCCTACGAGCAGTACTTC. Residues: CASSYRVNSYEQYF.

This clone was recorded only once. This chain links TRBV6-1 with TRBJ1-2; 8 positions agree with TRBD1. Trimming removed 6 bases from V and 7 bases from J; junction bases left unmatched: 1. This CDR3 spans 11 amino acids. The V gene's germline CDR1 is MNHNS and CDR2 SASEGT. CDR3 in DNA: TGTGCCAGCAGAGACAGGGGTGGCTACACCTTC. It translates to CASRDRGGYTF.

This chain uses TRBV2 with TRBJ1-2, with D possibly matching TRBD1 (6 bases). V lost 5 bases and J lost 8, with 15 bases in between. This CDR3 comprises 13 residues. Germline CDR1 SNHLY, CDR2 FYNNEI. The CDR3 here is CASSQGGVSGYTF. CDR3 nucleotide sequence: TGTGCCAGCAGTCAAGGGGGGGTCTCGGGCTACACCTTC. Supplemented by reference TRBV2 and TRBJ1-2, the full variable domain reads EPEVTQTPSHQVTQMGQEVILRCVPISNHLYFYWYRQILGQKVEFLVSFYNNEISEKSEIFDDQFSVERPDGSNFTLKIRSTKLEDSAMYFCASSQGGVSGYTFGSGTRLTVV.

V is TRBV7-9 and J is TRBJ2-1, with a tentative D call TRBD2 (6 bases). V was pared by 1 base and J by 4 bases, with 8 bases between. CDR1 and CDR2 (germline): SEHNR, FQNEAQ (reference sequence). The CDR3 runs 14 residues. The DNA for the CDR3 is TGTGCCAGCAGCTTAGGGGGGACTTACAATGAGCAGTTCTTC. As protein: CASSLGGTYNEQFF.

This clone is a singleton in its sample. This chain uses TRBV5-8 with TRBJ2-2; 8 nucleotides line up with TRBD1. Germline V gives CDR1 SGHTS, CDR2 YDEGEE. CDR3 length equals 15 residues. The V segment lost 1 base and the J segment 6 bases; nucleotides outside the gene matches: 5. DNA for the CDR3: TGTGCCAGCAGCTTGTGGCAGGGGGCCGCCGGGGAGCTGTTTTTT. Amino acids: CASSLWQGAAGELFF.

The chain is built from TRBV2 and TRBJ2-1, with 12 bases identical to TRBD2. Germline assignment: CDR1 SNHLY and CDR2 FYNNEI. This CDR3 is 15 amino acids long. V trimming: 5 bases; J trimming: 9 bases; junction bases outside the gene matches: 8. The CDR3 sequence: CASSLLAGGPGEQFF. The CDR3 DNA reads as TGTGCCAGCAGTCTCCTAGCGGGAGGGCCGGGTGAGCAGTTCTTC.

The chain links TRBV7-8 to TRBJ1-4, with D perhaps matching TRBD1 (5 bases). CDR1 is SGHVS, CDR2 FQNEAQ, per germline. V was clipped by 1 base and J by 4 bases, with 16 bases between them. The CDR3 is 17 amino acids. CDR3 amino acids: CASSLGLLTGGNEKLFF. The CDR3 region has the DNA TGTGCCAGCAGCTTAGGGCTACTCACGGGGGGTAATGAAAAACTGTTTTTT.

The chain has TRBV6-5 and TRBJ1-5; the D is unclear. Germline lookup yields CDR1 MNHEY and CDR2 SVGAGI. Trimming shortened V by 6 bases and J by 3 bases, and 15 bases separated the two germline ends. The CDR3 has 15 amino acids. In DNA, the CDR3 is TGTGCCAGCAGGTTACACGGTTCCCTCAATCAGCCCCAGCATTTT. Its protein product is CASRLHGSLNQPQHF.